Listed below are T cell receptor beta chains from one sample, sequenced in a study of human T cells and chemical hapten exposure. TCRdb independently ran MiXCR on the RACE reads; one entry per CDR3 protein. The top ten hold approximately 8.2% of the sample, which has some 300,000 distinct CDR3 sequences, around 5.5% seen once. Sequenced here: whole blood, sampled in connection with sensitization to the hapten diphenylcyclopropenone (DPC). The receptors shown here come from a young woman with alopecia areata. Some clones in this sample may be carry-over from other donors' samples. CDR3s include the opening cysteine and the closing phenylalanine or tryptophan. Fields, in order: CDR3 DNA, CDR3 protein, D gene, J gene, V gene, clone size. A D gene is named only where the DNA matches it firmly. The size of a clone is reported for some rows only, either as once, few or many, or as a class for expanded clones.

TGTGCCAGCTCGCCCAGTACCCAGGGTTCCTCACCCCTCCACTTT CASSPSTQGSSPLHF NA TRBJ1-6 TRBV18 few
TGCGCCAGCAGCCAACCACTCATGAACACTGAAGCTTTCTTT CASSQPLMNTEAFF NA TRBJ1-1 TRBV4-1 many
TGCGCCAGCAGCCAACTGGGACAGGGGAGTCCCTACGGGGCAGATACGCAGTATTTT CASSQLGQGSPYGADTQYF TRBD1 TRBJ2-3 TRBV4-1 NA
TGTGCCACCAGGAGCTCGGGCCAGTTAAGGGAAAAACTGTTTTTT CATRSSGQLREKLFF NA TRBJ1-4 TRBV15 NA
TGTGCCAGCAGCAAAAAACAGAACACTGAAGCTTTCTTT CASSKKQNTEAFF NA TRBJ1-1 TRBV6-2/TRBV6-3 many
TGTGCCAGCAGCCCCCCCCGAGGGGCCCGTACGCAGTATTTT CASSPPRGARTQYF NA TRBJ2-3 TRBV5-4 many
TGCAGCGTTGAGGCCTCGGGACGGTTGAGCACAGATACGCAGTATTTT CSVEASGRLSTDTQYF NA TRBJ2-3 TRBV29-1 NA
TGTGCCAGCTCACCATTCCCGACTAGCGGGGGCACAGATACGCAGTATTTT CASSPFPTSGGTDTQYF TRBD2 TRBJ2-3 TRBV18 many
TGTGCCAGCAGTTTAGGCCGAGGCGGCCGTTCCTCTTACGAGCAGTACTTC CASSLGRGGRSSYEQYF NA TRBJ2-7 TRBV28 few
TGTGCCAGCAGGCCCGGGAAGGGCCTGAGCTCCTATAATTCACCCCTCCACTTT CASRPGKGLSSYNSPLHF NA TRBJ1-6 TRBV6-1 few
TGCAGCGTTGAAGAACTAGCGGGGACCAATGAGCAGTTCTTC CSVEELAGTNEQFF TRBD2 TRBJ2-1 TRBV29-1 NA
TGTGCCAGCAGCTTAGAACCAGGGAGCTCCTACGAGCAGTACTTC CASSLEPGSSYEQYF NA TRBJ2-7 TRBV11-3 NA
TGCAGCGTAGGGACAGGGTTGCACTACGAGCAGTACTTC CSVGTGLHYEQYF TRBD1 TRBJ2-7 TRBV29-1 few
TGTGCCAGCTCCCTTTACCTGGGCACCGATACGCAGTATTTT CASSLYLGTDTQYF NA TRBJ2-3 TRBV27 many
TGTGCCAGCAAACGAGGACTTAATGAAAAACTGTTTTTT CASKRGLNEKLFF NA TRBJ1-4 TRBV6-5 few
TGTGCCAGCAGTGAAACAGGAGGCTCCTACAATGAGCAGTTCTTC CASSETGGSYNEQFF NA TRBJ2-1 TRBV6-1 many
TGTGCCAGTGACCGGGACCGAAATTCACCCCTCCACTTT CASDRDRNSPLHF NA TRBJ1-6 TRBV2 NA
TGTGCCAGCAGCGTAGAGGGTCAAGCACAAGAGACCCAGTACTTC CASSVEGQAQETQYF NA TRBJ2-5 TRBV9 few
TGTGCCAGCAGGGCTACAGGGTCTGGCGGAAACACCATATATTTT CASRATGSGGNTIYF NA TRBJ1-3 TRBV7-9 few
TGTGCCAGCAGCTTGGATGTCGAAACTGAAGCTTTCTTT CASSLDVETEAFF NA TRBJ1-1 TRBV5-5 many
TGTGCCAGCAGCTTGGGCCAGCTATCTCCCTCTGGGGCCAACGTCCTGACTTTC CASSLGQLSPSGANVLTF NA TRBJ2-6 TRBV5-5 few
TGCAGTGCTTTCGAGGGCAATCAGCCCCAGCATTTT CSAFEGNQPQHF NA TRBJ1-5 TRBV20-1 few
TGCAGTGCCGACGGACTAGCGGGGGAGCAGTTCTTC CSADGLAGEQFF TRBD2 TRBJ2-1 TRBV20-1 many
TGTGCCAGCAGTTACATCACTAGCGGGGGCACCTACAATGAGCAGTTCTTC CASSYITSGGTYNEQFF TRBD2 TRBJ2-1 TRBV6-2/TRBV6-3 NA
TGCAGTGCTACGCAGACTAGCGGCTACGAGCAGTACTTC CSATQTSGYEQYF TRBD2 TRBJ2-7 TRBV20-1 many
TGTGCCAGCAGTTATTTCAGGGACTCTGGGGCCAACGTCCTGACTTTC CASSYFRDSGANVLTF NA TRBJ2-6 TRBV6-5 many
TGTGCCAGCTCGTTCCGGGACAGGGATCTTTCGCCTGGGGCCAACGTCCTGACTTTC CASSFRDRDLSPGANVLTF TRBD1 TRBJ2-6 TRBV18 NA
TGTGCCATTGACGATGGGACTAGCGGTGGAGGGTTGGATACGCAGTATTTT CAIDDGTSGGGLDTQYF TRBD2 TRBJ2-3 TRBV10-3 NA
TGTGCCAGCAGTTTACTAGCGGGAAATTACGAGCAGTACTTC CASSLLAGNYEQYF TRBD2 TRBJ2-7 TRBV27 NA
TGTGCCAGCAGCCCCTACGCGGGGGGACAGTTAATCTTT CASSPYAGGQLIF TRBD1 TRBJ1-1 TRBV7-2 NA
TGTGCCAGCAGCTCGCGACTAGCGGCCCCTGTGGCCTACAATGAGCAGTTCTTC CASSSRLAAPVAYNEQFF TRBD2 TRBJ2-1 TRBV7-8 NA
TGTGCCAGCAGCGAAAGTACGTCCTACGAGCAGTACTTC CASSESTSYEQYF NA TRBJ2-7 TRBV11-1 few
TGTGCCAGCAGCTTGGGGCCCTACTCCTACGAGCAGTACTTC CASSLGPYSYEQYF NA TRBJ2-7 TRBV5-5 NA
TGTGCCAGCCCCTTAACCCCGGGACCTAATCTATCCTACGAGCAGTACTTC CASPLTPGPNLSYEQYF NA TRBJ2-7 TRBV27 many
TGCGCCAGCAGCCAACAAGGGACTAGCGGGGGCTACGAGCAGTACTTC CASSQQGTSGGYEQYF TRBD2 TRBJ2-7 TRBV4-3 NA
TGTGCCAGCAGCTTGGGCGGAGTACGGGGGACGGAAGCTTTCTTT CASSLGGVRGTEAFF NA TRBJ1-1 TRBV5-4 many
TGTGCCAGCAGTCTGTGGACTAGCGGGGTAGAGCAGTACTTC CASSLWTSGVEQYF TRBD2 TRBJ2-7 TRBV27 NA
TGTGCCAGCTCACCCCCAGGGGGGATGAACACTGAAGCTTTCTTT CASSPPGGMNTEAFF TRBD1 TRBJ1-1 TRBV7-2 few
TGTGCCAGCAGCCCCAAGGGCAGAAGCACAGATACGCAGTATTTT CASSPKGRSTDTQYF NA TRBJ2-3 TRBV7-9 many
TGTGCCAGCAGCTTGGAGGCCAGAAGTACTGAAGCTTTCTTT CASSLEARSTEAFF NA TRBJ1-1 TRBV7-2 many
TGCAGTGCTAGAGACATCCGGTGGGGCACTGAAGCTTTCTTT CSARDIRWGTEAFF NA TRBJ1-1 TRBV20-1 NA
TGCAGCGTTGAACAGCCTAGCGGGGAAGCCTTGTATACCGGGGAGCTGTTTTTT CSVEQPSGEALYTGELFF TRBD2 TRBJ2-2 TRBV29-1 NA
TGCGCCAGCTCAGGTCGGTCTAATGAAAAACTGTTTTTT CASSGRSNEKLFF NA TRBJ1-4 TRBV4-1 many
TGTGCCAGCAGTTACTCGAAGATTTCTGGGGCCAACGTCCTGACTTTC CASSYSKISGANVLTF NA TRBJ2-6 TRBV6-5 few
TGTGCCAGCAGCCCGTTCAGAGCGAACACTGAAGCTTTCTTT CASSPFRANTEAFF NA TRBJ1-1 TRBV5-4 NA